This TCR beta chain is from a study of glioma-infiltrating T cells. The iRepertoire nested amplicon-rescue multiplex PCR amplified TCR alpha and beta CDR3s from RNA. TCRdb re-analysed the multiplex PCR reads in MiXCR, keeping a single row per CDR3 protein. Of 150,000 or so distinct CDR3 sequences in the sample, 39% were seen once. The TCR originated in a human donor with low-grade glioma or glioblastoma, undergoing nonglioma brain surgery, or in good health (not recorded which). Sequenced material: glioma tissue, nonneoplastic brain tissue, or PBMCs (not recorded which).

The CDR3 loop is CASGDKSRDGYTF. As DNA, the CDR3 is TGTGCCAGCGGAGACAAGTCAAGGGATGGCTACACCTTC. The chain employs TRBV6-2 or TRBV6-3 and TRBJ1-2; no definite D call. Trimming stripped 8 bases from V and 6 bases from J, with 16 bases between. CDR3 size: 13 residues. CDR1 and CDR2 from the germline V gene are MNHEY and SVGEGT.